A single sample gave rise to the 11 T cell receptor beta chains below, sequenced in a study of blood T cell repertoires in COVID-19. Using immunoSEQ multiplex PCR, the repertoire was profiled, and TCRdb retains in-frame clones only, with some absent. There are over 200,000 clones in the sample; around 90% occur only once, and roughly 3.7% lies in the top ten. The sample comprised PBMCs or T cells enriched from blood (not recorded which). These receptors were taken from a woman aged 25-40 years who had been exposed to COVID-19.

The chain carries TRBV5-1 and TRBJ1-1; tentatively, D is TRBD1 (6 bases). Germline V lookup: CDR1 SGHRS, CDR2 YFSETQ. V lost 5 bases and J lost 3, with 14 bases in between. The CDR3 covers 14 residues. This CDR3 is CASSSNQGHTEAFF. The CDR3 DNA sequence: TGCGCCAGCAGTAGTAATCAGGGGCACACTGAAGCTTTCTTT.

This chain connects TRBV10-3 to TRBJ1-6; D gene unclear. Between the trimmed V and J ends, which lost 1 base and 8 bases, there was a span of 9 bases. This CDR3 region has 14 residues. Per the germline V gene, CDR1 is ENHRY and CDR2 is SYGVKD. CDR3 sequence reads: CAISELGLDSPLHF. CDR3 DNA sequence: TGTGCCATCAGTGAGTTGGGCCTCGATTCACCCCTCCACTTT.

J is TRBJ2-1 and V is TRBV19; 7 positions agree with TRBD2. The J segment lost 10 bases and the V segment lost 5 bases, leaving 17 bases of the junction unmatched. Germline loops: CDR1 LNHDA, CDR2 SQIVND (reference sequence). This CDR3 spans 16 amino acids. This chain's CDR3 is CASSGGRLAVTLEQFF. DNA for the CDR3: TGTGCCAGTAGTGGGGGGAGGCTAGCGGTAACGTTGGAGCAGTTCTTC.

This clone was found once. The chain links TRBV7-9 to TRBJ2-3, with TRBD2 identical over 7 bases. The CDR3 has 16 residues. Germline lookup yields CDR1 SEHNR and CDR2 FQNEAQ (reference sequence). Trimming took 6 bases from V and 0 from J; bases not matched to a gene: 9. The CDR3 nucleotides are TGTGCCAGCAGTCGACTAGCCGCAACTAGCACAGATACGCAGTATTTT. Amino acids: CASSRLAATSTDTQYF. Drawing the rest from reference TRBV7-9 and TRBJ2-3, the complete variable domain is DTGVSQNPRHKITKRGQNVTFRCDPISEHNRLYWYRQTLGQGPEFLTYFQNEAQLEKSRLLSDRFSAERPKGSFSTLEIQRTEQGDSAMYLCASSRLAATSTDTQYFGPGTRLTVL.

The rearrangement links TRBV5-6 to TRBJ1-1, with D tentatively TRBD1 (6 bases). The CDR3 runs to 14 residues. Looked up from germline, CDR1 is SGHDT and CDR2 is YYEEEE. Trimming cost V 4 bases and J 8 bases, with 18 bases left between them. The chain's CDR3 is CASSRPTGGEEAFF. The DNA of the CDR3 is TGTGCCAGCAGCCGCCCGACAGGCGGCGAGGAAGCTTTCTTT. The whole variable domain, remainder taken from reference TRBV5-6 and TRBJ1-1, is DAGVTQSPTHLIKTRGQQVTLRCSPKSGHDTVSWYQQALGQGPQFIFQYYEEEERQRGNFPDRFSGHQFPNYSSELNVNALLLGDSALYLCASSRPTGGEEAFFGQGTRLTVV.

This clone was recorded a few times. The CDR3: CATSNEQGGPQHF. The CDR3 DNA follows: TGTGCCACCAGTAATGAACAGGGCGGGCCCCAGCATTTT. V and J are TRBV24-1 and TRBJ1-5; possibly TRBD1 for D (6 bases). The CDR3 runs 13 residues. Germline CDR1 and CDR2: KGHDR and SFDVKD. The germline V and J ends were trimmed by 6 bases and 9 bases, with 14 bases remaining between them.

The chain joins TRBV18 to TRBJ2-7, with 9 bases matching TRBD1. V shed 3 bases and J 5 bases; nucleotides not matched to a gene: 2. In germline, CDR1 is KGHSH, CDR2 LQKENI. The CDR3 is 13 residues long. The CDR3 loop is CASSPTGGDEQYF. For the CDR3, the DNA is TGTGCCAGCTCACCGACAGGGGGGGACGAGCAGTACTTC. The whole variable domain, filled in from reference TRBV18 and TRBJ2-7, reads NAGVMQNPRHLVRRRGQEARLRCSPMKGHSHVYWYRQLPEEGLKFMVYLQKENIIDESGMPKERFSAEFPKEGPSILRIQQVVRGDSAAYFCASSPTGGDEQYFGPGTRLTVT.

The chain recombines TRBV19 with TRBJ2-4, with 7 bases fitting TRBD1. Germline V gives CDR1 LNHDA, CDR2 SQIVND (reference sequence). Trimming removed 3 bases from V and 6 bases from J; junction bases left unmatched: 5. The CDR3 length is 14 residues. The CDR3 region is CASSMYRGGNIQYF. CDR3 sequence (DNA): TGTGCCAGTAGTATGTACAGGGGCGGAAACATTCAGTACTTC.

V gene TRBV15 combines with J gene TRBJ2-3; 9 bases fit TRBD2. The germline V gene has CDR1 LNHNV and CDR2 YYDKDF (reference sequence). The CDR3 is made up of 17 amino acids. Losses at the gene ends were 1 base for V and 1 base for J; bases not matched to a gene: 6. This chain's CDR3 is CATSRALSSGGTDTQYF. CDR3 in DNA: TGTGCCACCAGCAGAGCTCTCTCTAGCGGGGGCACAGATACGCAGTATTTT.

The chain has TRBV5-1 and TRBJ1-2; 8 bases map to TRBD1. V was pared by 4 bases and J by 0 bases, with 8 bases of the junction left unmatched. CDR1 is SGHRS and CDR2 is YFSETQ in the germline V gene. The CDR3 loop spans 16 amino acids. The DNA of the CDR3 is TGCGCCAGCAGCCCCCTTGGACAGGGAACTAACTATGGCTACACCTTC. Residues: CASSPLGQGTNYGYTF. Complete variable domain (other parts from reference TRBV5-1 and TRBJ1-2): KAGVTQTPRYLIKTRGQQVTLSCSPISGHRSVSWYQQTPGQGLQFLFEYFSETQRNKGNFPGRFSGRQFSNSRSEMNVSTLELGDSALYLCASSPLGQGTNYGYTFGSGTRLTVV.

The genes are TRBV7-2 and TRBJ1-6; 8 nucleotides line up with TRBD1. Germline V gene sequence: CDR1 SGHTA, CDR2 FQGNSA. This CDR3 comprises 16 residues. Trimming removed 2 bases from V and 9 bases from J; junction bases left unmatched: 9. CDR3 coding DNA: TGTGCCAGCAGCTTAAGGGTCAGGGGGCTCGGTTCACCCCTCCACTTT. It codes for CASSLRVRGLGSPLHF.